The present entry profiles one TCR beta chain with its context. What it recognizes is unknown. Measured with immunoSEQ multiplex PCR; TCRdb has only the in-frame clones, and not every one. Of about 18,000 clones listed, approximately 67% are singletons. Flow cytometry served to check the purity of CD4+ and CD8+ cells, which were isolated by positive magnetic bead selection. The source of the sample is a study of somatic mutations in cytotoxic T cells in rheumatoid arthritis. Findings of the study overall: A single CD8+ clone exceeded 20% of CD8+ cells in about an eighth of the roughly 60 patients. Antigens recognized by the expanded CD8+ clones were unknown.

This TCR derives from an adult with rheumatoid arthritis. Sequenced input: CD8+ T cells sorted from blood.

The CDR3 region has the DNA TGTGCCAGTAGTATTGGACAGGGGGCCGGGCAGCCCCAGCATTTT. The encoded protein is CASSIGQGAGQPQHF. V gene TRBV19 combines with J gene TRBJ1-5; TRBD1 agrees at 11 bases. The CDR3 spans 15 residues. The ends lost 3 bases at V and 7 bases at J; junction bases unmatched: 5. Germline loops: CDR1 LNHDA, CDR2 SQIVND (reference sequence).